This TCR beta chain was obtained from a study of early stage breast cancer tumors. Looking at the study overall: The ER+/PR+/HER2- tumors included fewer than 10 ductal and a few lobular carcinomas.

Deletions cut 8 bases from V and 11 bases from J, with 7 bases between. The CDR3 runs 9 residues. Germline V gene data show CDR1 as MNHNY and CDR2 as SVGAGI (reference sequence). Study-level points and caveats: Tumors had approximately 2.6-fold higher T cell density and higher clonality than adjacent normal breast tissue. Commonly generated sequences made up most enriched TCRB sequences shared between patients.

A remark on this clone: The antigen remains unidentified.

Each sample had two DNA replicates, roughly 0.48 ug blood or roughly 1.5 ug tissue. The repertoire was sequenced with immunoSEQ multiplex PCR; TCRdb's copy has only in-frame clones and lacks some. The table records around 53,000 clones, about 93% of them present only once. This receptor was obtained from a person aged 70 to 80 with breast cancer. Sequencing was performed on blood. This chain joins TRBV6-6 and TRBJ1-5, with D tentatively TRBD1 (5 bases). CDR3: CASGAAQHF. The CDR3 DNA is TGTGCCAGCGGGGCAGCCCAGCATTTT.